The clone carrying this TCR beta chain was observed a few times. The antigen is undetermined. Researchers ran the PCR with 60 Vbeta and 13 Jbeta primers. Here immunoSEQ multiplex PCR was the method, and the copy in TCRdb shows in-frame clones only, minus some. In the table there are 110,000 to 150,000 clones, about 75% of which are singletons. CDR3 size: 15 residues. CDR1 SGHAT and CDR2 FQNNGV come from the germline V gene. With 4 bases removed from V and 4 bases from J, the gap between germline ends came to 14 bases. This record comes from a study of cytomegalovirus exposure and HLA in healthy donors. Study-level points and caveats: Common viral pathogens (according to a later analysis) appeared linked to several of the most significant clusters.

The source is a woman aged 25 to 39 in good health and CMV-seronegative. This sequence joins TRBV11-2 and TRBJ1-5; D is possibly TRBD1 (6 bases). Sequencing used PBMCs. CDR3 in DNA: TGTGCCAGCAGCTCTACAGGGTCAGGGAATCAGCCCCAGCATTTT. Translation: CASSSTGSGNQPQHF.